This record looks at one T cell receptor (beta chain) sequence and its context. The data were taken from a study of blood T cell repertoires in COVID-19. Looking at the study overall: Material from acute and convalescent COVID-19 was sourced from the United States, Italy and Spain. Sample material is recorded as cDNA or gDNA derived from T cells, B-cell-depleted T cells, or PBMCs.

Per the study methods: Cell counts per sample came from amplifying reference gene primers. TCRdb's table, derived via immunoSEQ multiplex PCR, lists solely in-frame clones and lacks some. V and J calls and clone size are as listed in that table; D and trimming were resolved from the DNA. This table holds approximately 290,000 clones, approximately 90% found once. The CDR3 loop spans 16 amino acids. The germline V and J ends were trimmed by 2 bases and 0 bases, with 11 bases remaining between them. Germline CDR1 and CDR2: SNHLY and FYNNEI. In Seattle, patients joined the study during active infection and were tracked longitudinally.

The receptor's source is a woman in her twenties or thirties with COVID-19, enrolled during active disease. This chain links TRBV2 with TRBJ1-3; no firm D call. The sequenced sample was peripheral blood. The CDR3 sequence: CASSEPTTNSGNTIYF. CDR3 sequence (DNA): TGTGCCAGCAGTGAACCCACAACGAACTCTGGAAACACCATATATTTT.